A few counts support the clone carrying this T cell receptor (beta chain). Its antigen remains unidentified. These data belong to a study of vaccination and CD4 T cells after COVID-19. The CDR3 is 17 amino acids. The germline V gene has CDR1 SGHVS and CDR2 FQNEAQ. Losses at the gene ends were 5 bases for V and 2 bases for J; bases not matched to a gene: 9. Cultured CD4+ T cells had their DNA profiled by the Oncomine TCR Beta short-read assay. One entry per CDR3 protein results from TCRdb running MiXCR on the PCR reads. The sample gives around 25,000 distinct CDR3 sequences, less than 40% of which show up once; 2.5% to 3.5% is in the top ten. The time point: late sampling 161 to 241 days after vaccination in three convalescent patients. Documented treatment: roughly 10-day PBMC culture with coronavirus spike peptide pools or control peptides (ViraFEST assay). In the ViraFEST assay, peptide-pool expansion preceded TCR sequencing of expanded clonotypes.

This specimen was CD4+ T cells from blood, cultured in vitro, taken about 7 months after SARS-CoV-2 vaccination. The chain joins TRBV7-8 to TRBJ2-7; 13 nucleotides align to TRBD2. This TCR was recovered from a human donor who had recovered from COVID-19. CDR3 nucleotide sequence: TGTGCCAGCAGCCCAAGGACTAGCGGGAGAGGGGCCTACGAGCAGTACTTC. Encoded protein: CASSPRTSGRGAYEQYF.